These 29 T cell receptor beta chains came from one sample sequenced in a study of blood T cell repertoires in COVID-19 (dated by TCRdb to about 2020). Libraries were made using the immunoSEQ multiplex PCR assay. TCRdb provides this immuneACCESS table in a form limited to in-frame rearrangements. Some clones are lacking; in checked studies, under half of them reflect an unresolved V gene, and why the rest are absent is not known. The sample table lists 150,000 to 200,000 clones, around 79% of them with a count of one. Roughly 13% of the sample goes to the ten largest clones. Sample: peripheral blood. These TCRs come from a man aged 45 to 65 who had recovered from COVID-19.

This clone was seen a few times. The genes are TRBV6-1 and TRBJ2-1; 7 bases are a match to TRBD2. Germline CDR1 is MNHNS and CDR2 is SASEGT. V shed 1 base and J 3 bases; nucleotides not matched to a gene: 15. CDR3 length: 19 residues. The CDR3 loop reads CASSEVFAGVSSNYNEQFF. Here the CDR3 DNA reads TGTGCCAGCAGTGAAGTTTTTGCGGGAGTATCCTCAAACTACAATGAGCAGTTCTTC.

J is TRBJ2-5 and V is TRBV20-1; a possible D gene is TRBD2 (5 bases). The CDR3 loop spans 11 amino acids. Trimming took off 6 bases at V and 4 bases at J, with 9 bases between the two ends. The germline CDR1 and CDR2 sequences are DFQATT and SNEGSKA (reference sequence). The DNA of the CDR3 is TGCAGTGCGCTGGGGAGAGAGACCCAGTACTTC. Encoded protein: CSALGRETQYF.

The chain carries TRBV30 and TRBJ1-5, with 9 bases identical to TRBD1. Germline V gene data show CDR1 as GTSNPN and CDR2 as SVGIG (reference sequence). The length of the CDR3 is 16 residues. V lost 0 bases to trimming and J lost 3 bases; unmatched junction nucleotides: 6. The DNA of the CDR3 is TGTGCCTGGAGTGTACTGGGACAGGGAGCCAATCAGCCCCAGCATTTT. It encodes CAWSVLGQGANQPQHF. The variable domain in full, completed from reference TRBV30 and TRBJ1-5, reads SQTIHQWPATLVQPVGSPLSLECTVEGTSNPNLYWYRQAAGRGLQLLFYSVGIGQISSEVPQNLSASRPQDRQFILSSKKLLLSDSGFYLCAWSVLGQGANQPQHFGDGTRLSIL.

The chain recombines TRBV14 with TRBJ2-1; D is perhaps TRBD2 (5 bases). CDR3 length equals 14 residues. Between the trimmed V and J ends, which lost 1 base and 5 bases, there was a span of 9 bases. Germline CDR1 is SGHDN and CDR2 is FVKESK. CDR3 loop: CASSQGGVDNEQFF. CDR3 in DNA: TGTGCCAGCAGCCAAGGGGGAGTAGACAATGAGCAGTTCTTC.

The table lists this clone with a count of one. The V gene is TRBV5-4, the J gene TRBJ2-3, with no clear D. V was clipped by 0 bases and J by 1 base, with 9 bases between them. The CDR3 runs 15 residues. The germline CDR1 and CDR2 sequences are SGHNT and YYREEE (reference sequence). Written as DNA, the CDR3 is TGTGCCAGCAGCTTGGATGCCGCGCGCACAGATACGCAGTATTTT. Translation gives CASSLDAARTDTQYF. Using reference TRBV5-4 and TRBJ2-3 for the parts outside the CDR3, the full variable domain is ETGVTQSPTHLIKTRGQQVTLRCSSQSGHNTVSWYQQALGQGPQFIFQYYREEENGRGNFPPRFSGLQFPNYSSELNVNALELDDSALYLCASSLDAARTDTQYFGPGTRLTVL.

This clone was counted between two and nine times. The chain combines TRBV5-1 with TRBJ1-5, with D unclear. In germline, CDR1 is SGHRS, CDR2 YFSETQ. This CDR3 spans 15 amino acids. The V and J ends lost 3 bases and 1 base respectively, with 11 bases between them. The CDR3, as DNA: TGCGCCAGCAGCTCCGATAGCGGGAGCAATCAGCCCCAGCATTTT. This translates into CASSSDSGSNQPQHF.

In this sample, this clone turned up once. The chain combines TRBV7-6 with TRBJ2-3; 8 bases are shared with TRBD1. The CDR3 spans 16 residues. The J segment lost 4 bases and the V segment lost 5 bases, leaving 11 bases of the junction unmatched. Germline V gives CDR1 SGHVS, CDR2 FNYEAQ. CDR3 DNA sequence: TGTGCCAGCAGCAGTGGCCCGGACAGGGCGGCAGATACGCAGTATTTT. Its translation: CASSSGPDRAADTQYF.

CDR3 nucleotides: TGTGCCAGCAGTAAAATGCCGGAGACAGGGGGCTCTGGGGCCAACGTCCTGACTTTC. This sequence encodes CASSKMPETGGSGANVLTF. The gene calls are TRBV6-2 or TRBV6-3 and TRBJ2-6; 9 bases map to TRBD1. Trimming cost V 5 bases and J 0 bases; bases outside gene matches: 11. This CDR3 contains 19 residues. The germline V gene has CDR1 MNHEY and CDR2 SVGEGT.

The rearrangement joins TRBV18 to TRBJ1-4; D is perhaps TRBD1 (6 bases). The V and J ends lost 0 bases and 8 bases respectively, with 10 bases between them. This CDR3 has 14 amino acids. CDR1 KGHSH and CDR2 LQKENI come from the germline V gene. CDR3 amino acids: CASSPPQGPEKLFF. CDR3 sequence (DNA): TGTGCCAGCTCACCACCGCAGGGGCCAGAAAAACTGTTTTTT.

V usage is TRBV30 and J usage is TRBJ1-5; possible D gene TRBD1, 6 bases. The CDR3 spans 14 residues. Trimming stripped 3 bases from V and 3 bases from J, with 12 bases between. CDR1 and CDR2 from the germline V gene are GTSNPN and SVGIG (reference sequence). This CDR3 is CAWSPGQHNQPQHF. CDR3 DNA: TGTGCCTGGAGCCCCGGACAGCACAATCAGCCCCAGCATTTT.

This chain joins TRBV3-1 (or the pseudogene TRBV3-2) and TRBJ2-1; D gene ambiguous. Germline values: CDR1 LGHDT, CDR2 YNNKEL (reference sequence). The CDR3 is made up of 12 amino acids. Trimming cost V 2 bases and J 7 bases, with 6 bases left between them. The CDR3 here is CASSQFRNEQFF. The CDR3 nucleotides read TGTGCCAGCAGCCAATTCAGGAATGAGCAGTTCTTC.

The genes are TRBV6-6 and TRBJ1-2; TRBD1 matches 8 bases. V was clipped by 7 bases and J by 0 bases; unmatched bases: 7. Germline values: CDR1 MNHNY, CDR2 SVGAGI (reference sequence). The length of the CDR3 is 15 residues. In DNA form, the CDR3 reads TGTGCCAGCATCCCAGGACAGGGAGCTAACTATGGCTACACCTTC. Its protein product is CASIPGQGANYGYTF.

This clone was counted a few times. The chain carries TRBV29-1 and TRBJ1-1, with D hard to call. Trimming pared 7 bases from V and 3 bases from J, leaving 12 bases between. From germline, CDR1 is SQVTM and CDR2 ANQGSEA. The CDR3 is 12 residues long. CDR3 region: CSARDEHTEAFF. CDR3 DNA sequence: TGCAGCGCCCGGGATGAACACACTGAAGCTTTCTTT.

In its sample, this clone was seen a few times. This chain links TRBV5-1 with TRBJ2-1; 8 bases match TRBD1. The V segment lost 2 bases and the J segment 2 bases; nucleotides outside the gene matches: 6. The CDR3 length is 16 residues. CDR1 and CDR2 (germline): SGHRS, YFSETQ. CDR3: CASSFSGQEAYNEQFF. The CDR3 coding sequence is TGCGCCAGCAGCTTTTCGGGACAGGAAGCCTACAATGAGCAGTTCTTC.

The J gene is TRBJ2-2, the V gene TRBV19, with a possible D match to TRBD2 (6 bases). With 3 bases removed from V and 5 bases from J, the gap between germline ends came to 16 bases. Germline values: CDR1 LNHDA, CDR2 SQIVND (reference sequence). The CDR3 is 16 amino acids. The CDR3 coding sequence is TGTGCCAGTAGTATTCCCGCAGGTCGGGGGACCGGGGAGCTGTTTTTT. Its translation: CASSIPAGRGTGELFF.

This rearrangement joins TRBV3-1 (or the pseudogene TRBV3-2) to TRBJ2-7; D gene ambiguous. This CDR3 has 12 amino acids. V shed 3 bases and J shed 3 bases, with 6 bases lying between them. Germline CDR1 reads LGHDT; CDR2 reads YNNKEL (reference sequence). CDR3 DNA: TGTGCCAGCAGCCAGACACTCTACGAGCAGTACTTC. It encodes CASSQTLYEQYF.

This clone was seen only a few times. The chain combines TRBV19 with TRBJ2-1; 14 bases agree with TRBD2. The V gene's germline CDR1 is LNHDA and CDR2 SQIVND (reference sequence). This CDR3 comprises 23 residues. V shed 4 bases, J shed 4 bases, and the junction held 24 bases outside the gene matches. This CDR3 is CASSTPFLFGTSGSEGSYNEQFF. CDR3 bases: TGTGCCAGTAGTACCCCTTTTTTATTTGGGACTAGCGGGAGCGAAGGAAGTTACAATGAGCAGTTCTTC.

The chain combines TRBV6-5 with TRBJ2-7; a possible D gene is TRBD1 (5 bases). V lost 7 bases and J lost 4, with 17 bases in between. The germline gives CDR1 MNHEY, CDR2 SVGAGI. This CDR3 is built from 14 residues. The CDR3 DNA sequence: TGTGCCAGCAAGATGACAGCCCGACAGTACGAGCAGTACTTC. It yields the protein CASKMTARQYEQYF.

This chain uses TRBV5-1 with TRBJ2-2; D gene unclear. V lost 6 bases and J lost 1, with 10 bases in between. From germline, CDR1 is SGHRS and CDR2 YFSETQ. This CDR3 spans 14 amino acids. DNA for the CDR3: TGCGCCAGCAAAGCGACCCGGAACACCGGGGAGCTGTTTTTT. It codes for CASKATRNTGELFF. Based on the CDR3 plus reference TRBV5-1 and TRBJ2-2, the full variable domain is KAGVTQTPRYLIKTRGQQVTLSCSPISGHRSVSWYQQTPGQGLQFLFEYFSETQRNKGNFPGRFSGRQFSNSRSEMNVSTLELGDSALYLCASKATRNTGELFFGEGSRLTVL.

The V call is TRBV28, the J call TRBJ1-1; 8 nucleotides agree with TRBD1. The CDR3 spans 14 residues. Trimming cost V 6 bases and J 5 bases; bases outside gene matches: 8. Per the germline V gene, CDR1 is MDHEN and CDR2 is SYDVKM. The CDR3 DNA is TGTGCCAGCAGACGGACAGGGCCGAGGACTGAAGCTTTCTTT. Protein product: CASRRTGPRTEAFF.

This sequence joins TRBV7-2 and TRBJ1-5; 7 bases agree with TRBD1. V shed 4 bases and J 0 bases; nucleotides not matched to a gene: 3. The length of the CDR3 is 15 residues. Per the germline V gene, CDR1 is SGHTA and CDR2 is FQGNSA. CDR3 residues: CASSYRTGSNQPQHF. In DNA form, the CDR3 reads TGTGCCAGCAGCTACCGGACAGGTAGCAATCAGCCCCAGCATTTT.

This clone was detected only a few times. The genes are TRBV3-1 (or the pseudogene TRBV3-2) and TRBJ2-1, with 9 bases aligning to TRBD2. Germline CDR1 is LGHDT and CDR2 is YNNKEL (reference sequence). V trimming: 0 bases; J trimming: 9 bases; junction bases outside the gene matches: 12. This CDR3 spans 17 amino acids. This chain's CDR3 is CASSQDMVAGVQSEQFF. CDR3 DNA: TGTGCCAGCAGCCAAGATATGGTAGCGGGGGTCCAATCTGAGCAGTTCTTC.

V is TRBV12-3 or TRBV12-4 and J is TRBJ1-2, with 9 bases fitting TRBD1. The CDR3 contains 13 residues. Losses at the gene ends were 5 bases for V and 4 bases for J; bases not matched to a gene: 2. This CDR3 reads CASSPTGGYGYTF. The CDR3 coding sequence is TGTGCCAGCAGTCCGACAGGGGGCTATGGCTACACCTTC.

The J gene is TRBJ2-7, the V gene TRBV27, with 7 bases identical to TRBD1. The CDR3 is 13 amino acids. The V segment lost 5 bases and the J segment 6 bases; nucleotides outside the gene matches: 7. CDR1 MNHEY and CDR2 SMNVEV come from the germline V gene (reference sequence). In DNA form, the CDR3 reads TGTGCCAGCAGTCGACAGGGAGTGGGCGAGCAGTACTTC. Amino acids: CASSRQGVGEQYF.

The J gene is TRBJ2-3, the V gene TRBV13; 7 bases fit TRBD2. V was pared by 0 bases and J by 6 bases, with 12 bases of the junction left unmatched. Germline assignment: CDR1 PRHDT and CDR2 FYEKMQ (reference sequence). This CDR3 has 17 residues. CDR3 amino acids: CASSLGRGRALSDTQYF. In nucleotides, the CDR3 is TGTGCCAGCAGCTTAGGCCGAGGGAGGGCCTTGTCGGATACGCAGTATTTT.

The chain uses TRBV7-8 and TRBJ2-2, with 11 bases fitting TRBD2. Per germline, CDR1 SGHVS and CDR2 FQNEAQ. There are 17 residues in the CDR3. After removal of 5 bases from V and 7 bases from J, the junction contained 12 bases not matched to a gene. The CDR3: CASSRRRLAGNGGELFF. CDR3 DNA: TGTGCCAGCAGCCGACGGAGACTAGCGGGAAACGGCGGGGAGCTGTTTTTT.

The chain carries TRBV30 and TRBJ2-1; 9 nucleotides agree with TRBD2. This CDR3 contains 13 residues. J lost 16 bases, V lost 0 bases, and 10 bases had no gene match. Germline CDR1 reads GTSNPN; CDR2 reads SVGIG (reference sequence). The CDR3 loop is CAWSVIAGGPLFF. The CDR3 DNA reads TGTGCCTGGAGTGTAATTGCGGGAGGGCCTCTTTTCTTC.

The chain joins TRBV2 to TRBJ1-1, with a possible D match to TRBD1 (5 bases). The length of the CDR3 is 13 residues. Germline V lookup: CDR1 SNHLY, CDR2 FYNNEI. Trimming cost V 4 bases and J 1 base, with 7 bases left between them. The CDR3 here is CASSGTRNTEAFF. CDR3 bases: TGTGCCAGCAGTGGGACAAGGAACACTGAAGCTTTCTTT.

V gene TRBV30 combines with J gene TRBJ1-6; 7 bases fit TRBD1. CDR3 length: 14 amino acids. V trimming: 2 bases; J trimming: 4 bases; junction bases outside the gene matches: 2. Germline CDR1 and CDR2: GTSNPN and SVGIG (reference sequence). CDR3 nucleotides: TGTGCCTGGAGTCAGGGGGTTTATAATTCACCCCTCCACTTT. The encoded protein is CAWSQGVYNSPLHF.